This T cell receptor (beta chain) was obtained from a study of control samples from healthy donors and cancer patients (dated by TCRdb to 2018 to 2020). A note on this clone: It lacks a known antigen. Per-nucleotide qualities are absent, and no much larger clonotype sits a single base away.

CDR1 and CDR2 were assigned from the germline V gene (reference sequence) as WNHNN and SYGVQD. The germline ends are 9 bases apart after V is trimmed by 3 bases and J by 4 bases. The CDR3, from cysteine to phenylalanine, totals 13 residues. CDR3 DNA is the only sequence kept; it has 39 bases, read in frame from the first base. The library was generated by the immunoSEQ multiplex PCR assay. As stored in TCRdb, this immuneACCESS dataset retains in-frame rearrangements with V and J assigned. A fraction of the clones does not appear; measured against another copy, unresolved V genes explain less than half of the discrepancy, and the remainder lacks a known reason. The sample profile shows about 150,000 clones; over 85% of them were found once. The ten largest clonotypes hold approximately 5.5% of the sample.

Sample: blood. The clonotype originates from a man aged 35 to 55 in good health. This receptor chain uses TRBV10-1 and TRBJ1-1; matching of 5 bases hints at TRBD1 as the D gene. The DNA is TGCGCCAGCAGTGATCAAGGGGTCACTGAAGCTTTCTTT. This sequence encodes CASSDQGVTEAFF.